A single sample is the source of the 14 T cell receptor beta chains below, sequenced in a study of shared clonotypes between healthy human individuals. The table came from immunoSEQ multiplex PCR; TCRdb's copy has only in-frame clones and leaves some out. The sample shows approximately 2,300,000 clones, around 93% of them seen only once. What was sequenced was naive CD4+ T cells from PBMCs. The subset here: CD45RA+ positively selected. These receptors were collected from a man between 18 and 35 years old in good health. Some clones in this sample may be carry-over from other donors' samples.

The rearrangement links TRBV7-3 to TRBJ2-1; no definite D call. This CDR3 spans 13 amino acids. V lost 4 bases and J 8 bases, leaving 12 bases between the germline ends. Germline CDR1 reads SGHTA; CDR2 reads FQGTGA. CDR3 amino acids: CASSSSWADEQFF. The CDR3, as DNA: TGTGCCAGCAGCTCTTCTTGGGCCGATGAGCAGTTCTTC.

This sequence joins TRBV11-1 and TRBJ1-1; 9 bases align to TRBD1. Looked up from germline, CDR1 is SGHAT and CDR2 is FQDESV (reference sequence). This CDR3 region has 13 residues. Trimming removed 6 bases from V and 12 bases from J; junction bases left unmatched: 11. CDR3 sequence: CASRSTGGVATFF. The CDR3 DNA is TGTGCCAGCAGGTCAACAGGGGGCGTGGCGACTTTCTTT.

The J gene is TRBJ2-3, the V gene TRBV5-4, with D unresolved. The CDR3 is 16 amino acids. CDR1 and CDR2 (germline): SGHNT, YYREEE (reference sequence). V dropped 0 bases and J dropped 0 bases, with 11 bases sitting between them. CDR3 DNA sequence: TGTGCCAGCAGCTTGGCAGGCCTCACTAGCACAGATACGCAGTATTTT. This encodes CASSLAGLTSTDTQYF. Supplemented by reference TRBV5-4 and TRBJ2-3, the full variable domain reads ETGVTQSPTHLIKTRGQQVTLRCSSQSGHNTVSWYQQALGQGPQFIFQYYREEENGRGNFPPRFSGLQFPNYSSELNVNALELDDSALYLCASSLAGLTSTDTQYFGPGTRLTVL.

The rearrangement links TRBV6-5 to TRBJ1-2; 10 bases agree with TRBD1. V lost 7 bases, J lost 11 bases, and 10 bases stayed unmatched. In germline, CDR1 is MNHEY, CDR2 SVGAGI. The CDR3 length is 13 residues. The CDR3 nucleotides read TGTGCCAGCACCAAACGAGGGACAGGGGATTACACCTTC. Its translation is CASTKRGTGDYTF.

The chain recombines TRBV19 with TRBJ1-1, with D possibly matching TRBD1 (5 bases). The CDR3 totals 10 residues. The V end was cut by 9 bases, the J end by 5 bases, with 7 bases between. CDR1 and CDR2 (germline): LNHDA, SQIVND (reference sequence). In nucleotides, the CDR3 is TGTGCCAGCAGGGCTACTGAAGCTTTCTTT. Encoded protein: CASRATEAFF.

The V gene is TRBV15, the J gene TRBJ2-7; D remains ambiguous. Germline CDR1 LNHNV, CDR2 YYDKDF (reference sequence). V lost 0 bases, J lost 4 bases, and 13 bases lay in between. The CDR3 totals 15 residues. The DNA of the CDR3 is TGTGCCACCAGCAGAGACAGGCAGATTATTTACGAGCAGTACTTC. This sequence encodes CATSRDRQIIYEQYF.

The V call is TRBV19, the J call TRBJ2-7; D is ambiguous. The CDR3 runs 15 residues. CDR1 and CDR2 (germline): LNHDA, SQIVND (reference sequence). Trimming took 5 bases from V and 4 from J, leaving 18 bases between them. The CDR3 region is CASSSKSDAAYEQYF. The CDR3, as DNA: TGTGCCAGTAGTTCTAAGTCGGACGCGGCATACGAGCAGTACTTC.

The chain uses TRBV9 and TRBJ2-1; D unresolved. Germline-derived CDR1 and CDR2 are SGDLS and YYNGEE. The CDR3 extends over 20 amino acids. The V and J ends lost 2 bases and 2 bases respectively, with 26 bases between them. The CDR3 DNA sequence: TGTGCCAGCAGCGTCAACTTAGCCCCTGGCCCCAATCGCCCCTACAATGAGCAGTTCTTC. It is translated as CASSVNLAPGPNRPYNEQFF.

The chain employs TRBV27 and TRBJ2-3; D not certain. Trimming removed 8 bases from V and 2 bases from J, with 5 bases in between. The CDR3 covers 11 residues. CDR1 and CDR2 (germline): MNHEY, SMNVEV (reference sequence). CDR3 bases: TGTGCCAGCCGCTACACAGATACGCAGTATTTT. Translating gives CASRYTDTQYF.

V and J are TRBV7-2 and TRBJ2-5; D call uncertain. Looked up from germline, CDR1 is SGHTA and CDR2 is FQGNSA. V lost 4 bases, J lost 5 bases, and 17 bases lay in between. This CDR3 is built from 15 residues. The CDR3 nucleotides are TGTGCCAGCAGCTCCCAAATTACGGGCGTTGAGACCCAGTACTTC. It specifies CASSSQITGVETQYF.

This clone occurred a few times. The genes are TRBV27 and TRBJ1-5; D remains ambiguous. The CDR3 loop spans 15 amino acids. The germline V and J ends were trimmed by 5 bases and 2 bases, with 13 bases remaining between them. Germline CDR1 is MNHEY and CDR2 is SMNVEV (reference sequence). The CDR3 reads CASSAGVLGNQPQHF. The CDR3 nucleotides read TGTGCCAGCAGTGCCGGGGTCTTGGGCAATCAGCCCCAGCATTTT.

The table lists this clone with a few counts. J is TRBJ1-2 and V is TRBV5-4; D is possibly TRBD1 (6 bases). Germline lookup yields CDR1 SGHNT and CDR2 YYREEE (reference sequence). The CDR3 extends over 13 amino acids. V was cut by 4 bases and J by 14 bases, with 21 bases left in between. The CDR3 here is CASSGSPGGAETF. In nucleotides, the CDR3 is TGTGCCAGCAGCGGCTCCCCCGGGGGCGCAGAAACCTTC.

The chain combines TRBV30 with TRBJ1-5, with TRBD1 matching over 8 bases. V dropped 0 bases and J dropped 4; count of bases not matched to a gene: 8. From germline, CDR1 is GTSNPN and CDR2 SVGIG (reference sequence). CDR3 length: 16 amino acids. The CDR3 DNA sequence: TGTGCCTGGAGTGTAATGGGACAGGTGTCGAATCAGCCCCAGCATTTT. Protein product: CAWSVMGQVSNQPQHF.

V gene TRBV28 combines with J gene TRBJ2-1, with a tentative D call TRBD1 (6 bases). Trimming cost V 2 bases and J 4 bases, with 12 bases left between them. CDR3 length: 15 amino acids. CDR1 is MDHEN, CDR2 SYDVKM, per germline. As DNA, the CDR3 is TGTGCCAGCAGTTTAGGGCAGGGGCCATACAATGAGCAGTTCTTC. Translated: CASSLGQGPYNEQFF.